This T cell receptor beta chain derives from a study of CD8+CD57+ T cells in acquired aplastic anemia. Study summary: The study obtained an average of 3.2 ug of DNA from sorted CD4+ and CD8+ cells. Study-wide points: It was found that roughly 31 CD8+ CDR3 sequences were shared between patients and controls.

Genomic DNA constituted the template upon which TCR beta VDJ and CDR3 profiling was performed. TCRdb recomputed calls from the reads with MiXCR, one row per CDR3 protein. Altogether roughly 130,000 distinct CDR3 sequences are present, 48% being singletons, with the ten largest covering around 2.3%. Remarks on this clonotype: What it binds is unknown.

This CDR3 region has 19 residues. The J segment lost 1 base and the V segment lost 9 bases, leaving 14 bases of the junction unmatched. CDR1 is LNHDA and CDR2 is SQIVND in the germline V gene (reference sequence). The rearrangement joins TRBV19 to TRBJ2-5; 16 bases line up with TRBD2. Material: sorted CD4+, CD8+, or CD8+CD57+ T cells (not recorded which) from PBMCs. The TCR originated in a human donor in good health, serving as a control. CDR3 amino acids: CASIRPGTSGGVGQETQYF. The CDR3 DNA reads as TGTGCCAGCATTCGGCCCGGGACTAGCGGGGGGGTCGGCCAAGAGACCCAGTACTTC.